Described below is a single T cell receptor (beta chain) sequence and its context. This specimen belongs to a study of T cell repertoires in aging, cancer and after chemotherapy. The template was genomic DNA from peripheral blood, not RNA. The length of the CDR3 is 13 residues. From germline, CDR1 is KGHDR and CDR2 SFDVKD. Trimming removed 5 bases at V and 7 bases at J, with 11 bases between. TRB rearrangements spanning V, D and J were amplified using mixed TRB-A/B primers. One entry per CDR3 protein, called by TCRdb with MiXCR from the multiplex PCR reads. This table holds some 1,300 distinct CDR3 sequences, approximately 22% found once.

The receptor was isolated from a human donor with a solid tumor. Sequencing used blood. V and J are TRBV24-1 and TRBJ1-5; D might be TRBD1 (6 bases). CDR3 amino acids: CATSVHREQPQHF. DNA of the CDR3: TGTGCCACCAGTGTCCACAGGGAACAGCCCCAGCATTTT.